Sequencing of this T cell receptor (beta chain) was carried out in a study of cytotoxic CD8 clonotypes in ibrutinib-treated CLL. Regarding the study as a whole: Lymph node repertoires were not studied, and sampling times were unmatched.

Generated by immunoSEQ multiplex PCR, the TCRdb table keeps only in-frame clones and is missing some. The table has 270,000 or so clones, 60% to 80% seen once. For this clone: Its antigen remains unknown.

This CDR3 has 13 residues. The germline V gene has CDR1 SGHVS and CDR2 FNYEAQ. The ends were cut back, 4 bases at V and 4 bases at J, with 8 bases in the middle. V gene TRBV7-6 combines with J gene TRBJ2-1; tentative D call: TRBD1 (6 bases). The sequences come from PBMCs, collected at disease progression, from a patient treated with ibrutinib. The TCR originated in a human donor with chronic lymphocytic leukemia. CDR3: CASSSTGYNEQFF. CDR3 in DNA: TGTGCCAGCAGCTCGACAGGTTACAATGAGCAGTTCTTC.